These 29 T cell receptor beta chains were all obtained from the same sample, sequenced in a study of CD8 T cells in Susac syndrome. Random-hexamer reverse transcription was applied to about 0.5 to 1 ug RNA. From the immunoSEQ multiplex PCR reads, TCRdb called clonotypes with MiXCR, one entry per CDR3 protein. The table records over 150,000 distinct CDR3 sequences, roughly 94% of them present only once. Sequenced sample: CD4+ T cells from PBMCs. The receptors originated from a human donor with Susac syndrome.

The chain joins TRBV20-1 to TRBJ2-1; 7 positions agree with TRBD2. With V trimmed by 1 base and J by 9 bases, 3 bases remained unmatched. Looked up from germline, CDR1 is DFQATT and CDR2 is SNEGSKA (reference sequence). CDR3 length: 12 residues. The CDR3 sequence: CSARASSGEQFF. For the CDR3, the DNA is TGCAGTGCTAGAGCCTCTAGCGGTGAGCAGTTCTTC.

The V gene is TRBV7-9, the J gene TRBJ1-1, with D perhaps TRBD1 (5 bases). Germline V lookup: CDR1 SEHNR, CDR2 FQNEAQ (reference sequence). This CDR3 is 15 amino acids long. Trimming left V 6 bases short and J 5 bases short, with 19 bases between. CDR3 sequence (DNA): TGTGCCAGCAGTTTCGGGGGGTCGGGAGGGACTGAAGCTTTCTTT. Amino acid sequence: CASSFGGSGGTEAFF.

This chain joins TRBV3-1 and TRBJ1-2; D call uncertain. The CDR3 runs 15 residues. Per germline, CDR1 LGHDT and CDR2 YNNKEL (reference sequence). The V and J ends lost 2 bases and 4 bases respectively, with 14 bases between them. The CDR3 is CASSQTNRAAYGYTF. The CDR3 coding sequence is TGTGCCAGCAGCCAAACCAACAGAGCGGCCTATGGCTACACCTTC.

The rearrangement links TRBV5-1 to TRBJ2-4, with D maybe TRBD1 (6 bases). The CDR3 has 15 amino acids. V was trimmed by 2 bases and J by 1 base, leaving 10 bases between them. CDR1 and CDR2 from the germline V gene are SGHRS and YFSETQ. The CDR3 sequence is CASSLNQGAKNIQYF. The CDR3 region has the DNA TGCGCCAGCAGCTTAAACCAGGGGGCCAAAAACATTCAGTACTTC.

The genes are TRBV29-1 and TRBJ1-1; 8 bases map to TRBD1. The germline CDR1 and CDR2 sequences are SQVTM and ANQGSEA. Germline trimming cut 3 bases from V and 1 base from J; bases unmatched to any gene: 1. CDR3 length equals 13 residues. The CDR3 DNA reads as TGCAGCGTTGATGACAGGGGGAACACTGAAGCTTTCTTT. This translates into CSVDDRGNTEAFF.

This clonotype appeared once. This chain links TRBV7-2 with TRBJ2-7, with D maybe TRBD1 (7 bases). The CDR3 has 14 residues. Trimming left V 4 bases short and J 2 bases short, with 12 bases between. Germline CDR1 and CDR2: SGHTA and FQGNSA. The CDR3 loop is CASSSQGGAYEQYF. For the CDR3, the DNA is TGTGCCAGCAGCTCCCAGGGGGGAGCCTACGAGCAGTACTTC. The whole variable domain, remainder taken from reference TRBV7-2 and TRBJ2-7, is GAGVSQSPSNKVTEKGKDVELRCDPISGHTALYWYRQSLGQGLEFLIYFQGNSAPDKSGLPSDRFSAERTGGSVSTLTIQRTQQEDSAVYLCASSSQGGAYEQYFGPGTRLTVT.

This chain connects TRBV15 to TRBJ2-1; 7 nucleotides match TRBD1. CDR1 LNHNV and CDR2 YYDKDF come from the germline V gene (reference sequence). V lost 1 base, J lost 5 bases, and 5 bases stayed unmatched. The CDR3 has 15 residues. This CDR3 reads CATSRVTGIHNEQFF. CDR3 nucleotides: TGTGCCACCAGCAGAGTGACAGGGATCCACAATGAGCAGTTCTTC.

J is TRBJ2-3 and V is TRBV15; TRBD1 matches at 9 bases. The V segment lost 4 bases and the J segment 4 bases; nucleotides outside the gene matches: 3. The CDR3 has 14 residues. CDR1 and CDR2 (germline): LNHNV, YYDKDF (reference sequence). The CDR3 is CATSIYRGPDTQYF. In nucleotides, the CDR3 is TGTGCCACCAGCATCTACAGGGGGCCAGATACGCAGTATTTT.

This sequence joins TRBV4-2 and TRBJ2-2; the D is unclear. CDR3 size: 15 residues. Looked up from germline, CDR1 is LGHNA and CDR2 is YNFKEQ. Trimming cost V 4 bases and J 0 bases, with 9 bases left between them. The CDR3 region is CASSLGPTNTGELFF. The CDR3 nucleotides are TGTGCCAGCAGCCTCGGACCTACGAACACCGGGGAGCTGTTTTTT.

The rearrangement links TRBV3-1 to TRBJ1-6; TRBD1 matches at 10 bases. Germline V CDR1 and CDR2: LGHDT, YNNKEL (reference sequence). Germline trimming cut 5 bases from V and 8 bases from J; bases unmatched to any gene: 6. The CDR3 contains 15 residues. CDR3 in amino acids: CASSTRDRGYSPLHF. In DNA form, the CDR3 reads TGTGCCAGCAGCACCCGGGACAGGGGATATTCACCCCTCCACTTT. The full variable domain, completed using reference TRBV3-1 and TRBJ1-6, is DTAVSQTPKYLVTQMGNDKSIKCEQNLGHDTMYWYKQDSKKFLKIMFSYNNKELIINETVPNRFSPKSPDKAHLNLHINSLELGDSAVYFCASSTRDRGYSPLHFGNGTRLTVT.

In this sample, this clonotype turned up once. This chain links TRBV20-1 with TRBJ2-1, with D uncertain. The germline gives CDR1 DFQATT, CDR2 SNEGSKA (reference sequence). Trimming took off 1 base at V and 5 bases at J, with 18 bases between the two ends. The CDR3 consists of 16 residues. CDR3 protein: CSARVRVGSGNNEQFF. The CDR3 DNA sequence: TGCAGTGCTAGAGTTCGGGTAGGCTCCGGAAACAATGAGCAGTTCTTC.

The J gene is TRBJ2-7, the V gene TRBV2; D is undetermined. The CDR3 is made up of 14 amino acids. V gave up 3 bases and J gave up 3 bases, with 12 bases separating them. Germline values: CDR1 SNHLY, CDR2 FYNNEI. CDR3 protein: CASSESDTNYEQYF. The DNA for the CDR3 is TGTGCCAGCAGTGAGTCTGACACCAACTACGAGCAGTACTTC.

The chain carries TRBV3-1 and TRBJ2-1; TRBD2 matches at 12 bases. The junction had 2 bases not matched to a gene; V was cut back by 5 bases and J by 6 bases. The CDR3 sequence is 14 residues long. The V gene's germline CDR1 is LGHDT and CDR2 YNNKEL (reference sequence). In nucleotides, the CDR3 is TGTGCCAGCAGCACTAGCGGGGGGATCAATGAGCAGTTCTTC. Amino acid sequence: CASSTSGGINEQFF.

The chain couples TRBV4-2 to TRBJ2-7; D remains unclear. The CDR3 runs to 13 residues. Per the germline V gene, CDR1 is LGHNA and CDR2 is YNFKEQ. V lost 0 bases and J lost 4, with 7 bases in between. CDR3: CASSQDVDYEQYF. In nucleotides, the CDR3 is TGTGCCAGCAGCCAAGATGTGGATTACGAGCAGTACTTC.

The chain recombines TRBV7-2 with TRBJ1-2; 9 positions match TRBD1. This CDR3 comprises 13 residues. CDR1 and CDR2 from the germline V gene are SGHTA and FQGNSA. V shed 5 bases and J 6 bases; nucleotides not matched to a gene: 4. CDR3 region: CASSVDRGDGYTF. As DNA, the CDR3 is TGTGCCAGCAGCGTGGACAGGGGTGATGGCTACACCTTC.

The CDR3 here is CASSLPPDSKQYF. CDR3 bases: TGTGCCAGCAGCCTTCCCCCCGACTCTAAGCAGTACTTC. The chain uses TRBV3-1 and TRBJ2-7; D is unclear. V shed 4 bases and J shed 8 bases, with 15 bases lying between them. Germline CDR1 LGHDT, CDR2 YNNKEL (reference sequence). The CDR3 totals 13 residues.

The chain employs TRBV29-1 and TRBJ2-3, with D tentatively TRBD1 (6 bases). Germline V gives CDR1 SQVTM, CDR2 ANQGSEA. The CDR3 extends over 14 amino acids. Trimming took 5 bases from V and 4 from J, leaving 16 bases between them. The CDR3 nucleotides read TGCAGCGTTCGCTCAGGGGCTCAGGCAGATACGCAGTATTTT. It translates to CSVRSGAQADTQYF.

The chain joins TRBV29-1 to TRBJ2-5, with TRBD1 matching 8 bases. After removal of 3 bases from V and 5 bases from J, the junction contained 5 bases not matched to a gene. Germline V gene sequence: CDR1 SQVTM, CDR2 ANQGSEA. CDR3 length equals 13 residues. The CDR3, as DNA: TGCAGCGTTGACAGGGGGCTATTCGAGACCCAGTACTTC. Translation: CSVDRGLFETQYF.

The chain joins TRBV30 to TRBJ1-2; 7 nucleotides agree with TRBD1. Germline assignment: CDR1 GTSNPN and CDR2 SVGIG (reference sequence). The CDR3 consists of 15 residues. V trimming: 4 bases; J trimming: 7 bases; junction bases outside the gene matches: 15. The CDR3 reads CAWNLQGRVGGGYTF. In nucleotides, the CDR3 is TGTGCCTGGAACCTACAGGGGCGCGTCGGCGGTGGCTACACCTTC.

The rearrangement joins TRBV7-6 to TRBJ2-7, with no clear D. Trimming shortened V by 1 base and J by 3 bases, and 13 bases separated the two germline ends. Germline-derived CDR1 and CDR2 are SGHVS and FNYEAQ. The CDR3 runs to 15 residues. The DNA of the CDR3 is TGTGCCAGCAGCTTAGAGCAAGGACCGTACTACGAGCAGTACTTC. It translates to CASSLEQGPYYEQYF.

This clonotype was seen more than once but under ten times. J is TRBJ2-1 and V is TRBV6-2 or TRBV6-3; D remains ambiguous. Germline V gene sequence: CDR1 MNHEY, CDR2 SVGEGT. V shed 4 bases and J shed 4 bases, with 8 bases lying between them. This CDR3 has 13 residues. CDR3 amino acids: CASSLGLYNEQFF. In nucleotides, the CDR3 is TGTGCCAGCAGTTTGGGCCTTTACAATGAGCAGTTCTTC.

The CDR3 DNA reads TGCAGCGTTGTCTGGGGACCCTACGAGCAGTACTTC. It is translated as CSVVWGPYEQYF. V and J are TRBV29-1 and TRBJ2-7, with D perhaps being TRBD1 or TRBD2 (5 bases each). The CDR3 is 12 amino acids. Germline V CDR1 and CDR2: SQVTM, ANQGSEA. The ends were cut back, 4 bases at V and 2 bases at J, with 9 bases in the middle.

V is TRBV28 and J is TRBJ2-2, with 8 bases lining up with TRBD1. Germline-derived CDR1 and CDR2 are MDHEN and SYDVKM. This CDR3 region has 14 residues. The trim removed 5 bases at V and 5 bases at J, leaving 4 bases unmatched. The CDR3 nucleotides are TGTGCCAGCAGTACAGGGGGAGAAACCGGGGAGCTGTTTTTT. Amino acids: CASSTGGETGELFF.

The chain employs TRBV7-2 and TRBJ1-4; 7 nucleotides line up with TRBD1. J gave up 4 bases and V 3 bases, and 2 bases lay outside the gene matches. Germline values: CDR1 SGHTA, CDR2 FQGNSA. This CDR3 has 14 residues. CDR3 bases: TGTGCCAGCAGCTTTCGACAGGGTAATGAAAAACTGTTTTTT. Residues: CASSFRQGNEKLFF.

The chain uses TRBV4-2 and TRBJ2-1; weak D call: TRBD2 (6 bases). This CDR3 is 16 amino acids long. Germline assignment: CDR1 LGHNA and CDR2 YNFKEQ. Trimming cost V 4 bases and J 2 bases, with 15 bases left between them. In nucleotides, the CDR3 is TGTGCCAGCAGCCCGAGCACGGGAGCAACCTACAATGAGCAGTTCTTC. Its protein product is CASSPSTGATYNEQFF.

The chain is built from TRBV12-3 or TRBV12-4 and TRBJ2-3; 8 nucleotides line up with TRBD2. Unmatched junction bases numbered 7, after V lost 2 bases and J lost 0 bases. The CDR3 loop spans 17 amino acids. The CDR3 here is CASSLSGGGKSTDTQYF. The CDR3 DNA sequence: TGTGCCAGCAGTTTAAGCGGGGGCGGGAAGAGCACAGATACGCAGTATTTT.

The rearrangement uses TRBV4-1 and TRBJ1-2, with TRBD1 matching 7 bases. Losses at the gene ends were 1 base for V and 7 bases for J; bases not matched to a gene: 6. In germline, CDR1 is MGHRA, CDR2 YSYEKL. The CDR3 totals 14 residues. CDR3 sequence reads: CASSQGTGTAGYTF. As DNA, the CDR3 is TGCGCCAGCAGCCAAGGAACTGGGACAGCTGGCTACACCTTC.

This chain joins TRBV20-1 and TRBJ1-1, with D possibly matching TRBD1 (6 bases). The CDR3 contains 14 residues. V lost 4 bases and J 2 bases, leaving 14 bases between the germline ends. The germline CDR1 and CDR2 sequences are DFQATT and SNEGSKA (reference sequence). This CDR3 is CSAIVGTLNTEAFF. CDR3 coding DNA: TGCAGTGCTATTGTGGGGACACTAAACACTGAAGCTTTCTTT.

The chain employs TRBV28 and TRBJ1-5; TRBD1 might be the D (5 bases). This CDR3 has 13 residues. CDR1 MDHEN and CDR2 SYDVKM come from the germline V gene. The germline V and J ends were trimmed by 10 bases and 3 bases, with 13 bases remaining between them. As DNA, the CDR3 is TGTGCCACCAACGGGGCAGCCAATCAGCCCCAGCATTTT. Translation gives CATNGAANQPQHF. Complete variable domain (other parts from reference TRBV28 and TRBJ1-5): DVKVTQSSRYLVKRTGEKVFLECVQDMDHENMFWYRQDPGLGLRLIYFSYDVKMKEKGDIPEGYSVSREKKERFSLILESASTNQTSMYLCATNGAANQPQHFGDGTRLSIL.